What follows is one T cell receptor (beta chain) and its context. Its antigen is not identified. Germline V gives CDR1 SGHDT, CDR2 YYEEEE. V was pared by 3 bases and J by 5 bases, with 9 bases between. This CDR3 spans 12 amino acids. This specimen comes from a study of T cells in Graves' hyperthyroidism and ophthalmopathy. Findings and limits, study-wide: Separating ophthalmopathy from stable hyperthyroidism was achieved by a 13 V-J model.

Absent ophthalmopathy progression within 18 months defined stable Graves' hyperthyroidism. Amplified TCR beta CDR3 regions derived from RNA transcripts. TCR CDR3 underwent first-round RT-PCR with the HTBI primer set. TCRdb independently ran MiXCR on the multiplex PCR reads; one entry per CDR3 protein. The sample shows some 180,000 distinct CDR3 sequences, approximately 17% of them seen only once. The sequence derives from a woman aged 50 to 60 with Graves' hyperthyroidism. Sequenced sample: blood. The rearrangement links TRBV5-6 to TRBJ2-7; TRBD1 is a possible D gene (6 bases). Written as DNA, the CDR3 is TGTGCCAGCAGCTCATACAGGGACGAGCAGTACTTC. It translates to CASSSYRDEQYF.